In this sample, the clone carrying this T cell receptor beta chain turned up many times. These data are taken from a study of read filtering for tumor transcriptome and immune sequencing. The library was built from about 400 ng RNA with molecular barcoded adaptors for alpha/delta and beta/gamma chains. TCRdb processed the reads anew with MiXCR; each CDR3 protein has one entry. In the table there are 8,500 to 9,500 distinct CDR3 sequences, 16% of which are singletons. Unmatched junction bases numbered 12, after V lost 4 bases and J lost 5 bases. Per germline, CDR1 LNHDA and CDR2 SQIVND (reference sequence). CDR3 length: 16 residues.

The sequenced sample consisted of a population of CD138-negative cells sorted from bone marrow. This sequence was found in a donor at least 40 years old with multiple myeloma. V is TRBV19 and J is TRBJ1-2; 8 bases fit TRBD1. CDR3 loop: CASSTTPGGLWYGYTF. DNA for the CDR3: TGTGCCAGTAGTACCACCCCAGGGGGCCTATGGTATGGCTACACCTTC.